The T cell receptor (beta chain) described here comes from a study of blood T cells in healthy people across ages. The CDR3 runs to 15 residues. CDR1 is MNHEY, CDR2 SVGAGI, per germline. Trimming shortened V by 0 bases and J by 2 bases, and 9 bases separated the two germline ends. Whenever a sample was processed, at least 6 million PBMCs were isolated. With a J-beta primer mix and a sample-barcoded 5' primer, a second PCR ran about 7 to 12 cycles. A template-switch adaptor containing 12 random nucleotides labeled each cDNA molecule. From the 5' RACE reads, TCRdb called clonotypes with MiXCR, one entry per CDR3 protein. The sample includes fewer than 900,000 distinct CDR3 sequences, 35% to 45% of them seen just once.

This chain uses TRBV6-5 with TRBJ2-3; the D is unclear. Sequencing was done on a sample of blood. This clonotype was obtained from a woman aged 60-75 years in good health. The CDR3 coding sequence is TGTGCCAGCAGTTACTCACCGACAAACACAGATACGCAGTATTTT. This codes for CASSYSPTNTDTQYF.